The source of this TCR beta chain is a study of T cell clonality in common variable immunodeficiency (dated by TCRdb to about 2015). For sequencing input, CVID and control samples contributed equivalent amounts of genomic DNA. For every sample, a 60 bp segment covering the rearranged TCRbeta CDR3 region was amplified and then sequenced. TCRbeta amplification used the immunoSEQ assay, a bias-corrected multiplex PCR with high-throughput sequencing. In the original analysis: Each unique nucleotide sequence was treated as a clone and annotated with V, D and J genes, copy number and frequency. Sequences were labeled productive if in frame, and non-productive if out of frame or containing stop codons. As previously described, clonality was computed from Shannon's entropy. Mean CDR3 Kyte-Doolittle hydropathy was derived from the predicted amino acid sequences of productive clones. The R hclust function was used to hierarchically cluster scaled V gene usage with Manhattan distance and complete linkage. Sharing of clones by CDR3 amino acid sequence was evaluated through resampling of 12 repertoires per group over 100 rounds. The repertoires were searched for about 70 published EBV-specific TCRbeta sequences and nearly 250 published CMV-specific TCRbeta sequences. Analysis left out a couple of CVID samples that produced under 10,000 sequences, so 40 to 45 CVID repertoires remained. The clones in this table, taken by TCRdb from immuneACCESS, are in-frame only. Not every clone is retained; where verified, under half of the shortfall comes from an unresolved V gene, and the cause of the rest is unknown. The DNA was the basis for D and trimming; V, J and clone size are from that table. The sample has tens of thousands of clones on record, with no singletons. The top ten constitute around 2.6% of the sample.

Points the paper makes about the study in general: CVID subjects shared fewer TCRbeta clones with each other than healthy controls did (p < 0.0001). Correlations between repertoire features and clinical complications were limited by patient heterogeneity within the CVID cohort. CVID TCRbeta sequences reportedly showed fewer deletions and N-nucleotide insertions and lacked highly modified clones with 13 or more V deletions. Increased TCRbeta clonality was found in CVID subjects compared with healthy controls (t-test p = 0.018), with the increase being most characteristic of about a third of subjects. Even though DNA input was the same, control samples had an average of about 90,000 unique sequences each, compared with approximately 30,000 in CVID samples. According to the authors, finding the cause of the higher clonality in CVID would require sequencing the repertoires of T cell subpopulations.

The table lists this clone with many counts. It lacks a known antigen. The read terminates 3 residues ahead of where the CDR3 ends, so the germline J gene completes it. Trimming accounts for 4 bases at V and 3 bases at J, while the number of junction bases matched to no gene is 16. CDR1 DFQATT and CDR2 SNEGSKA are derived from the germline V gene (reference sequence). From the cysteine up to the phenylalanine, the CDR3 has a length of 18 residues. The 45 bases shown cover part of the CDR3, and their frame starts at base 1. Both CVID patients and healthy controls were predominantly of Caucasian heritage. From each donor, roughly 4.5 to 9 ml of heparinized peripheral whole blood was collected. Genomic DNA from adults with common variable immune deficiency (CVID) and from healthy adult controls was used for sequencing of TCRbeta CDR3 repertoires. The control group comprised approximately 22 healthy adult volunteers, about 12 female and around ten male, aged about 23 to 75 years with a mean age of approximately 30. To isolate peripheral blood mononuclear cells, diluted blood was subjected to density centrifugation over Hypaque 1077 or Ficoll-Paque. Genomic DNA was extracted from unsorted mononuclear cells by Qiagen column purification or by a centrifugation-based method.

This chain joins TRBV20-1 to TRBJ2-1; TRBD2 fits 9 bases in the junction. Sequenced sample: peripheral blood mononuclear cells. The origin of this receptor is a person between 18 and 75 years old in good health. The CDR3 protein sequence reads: CSATSPLVAGAIYNEQFF. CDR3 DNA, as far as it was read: TGCAGTGCTACCAGCCCGTTGGTAGCGGGAGCCATCTACAATGAG.